This T cell receptor (beta chain) was identified in a study of blood T cell repertoires in COVID-19. Overall study context: The cDNA or gDNA used as material had been derived from T cells, B-cell-depleted T cells, or PBMCs.

CDR1 and CDR2 (germline): SGHRS, YFSETQ. V shed 4 bases and J 3 bases; nucleotides not matched to a gene: 5. There are 16 residues in the CDR3. TCRdb's copy holds only in-frame clones and misses some; the assay was immunoSEQ multiplex PCR. Among 120,000 or so clones listed, roughly 79% were seen once. The specimen sequenced was peripheral blood. This clonotype originated in an elderly woman with active or convalescent COVID-19. This chain links TRBV5-1 with TRBJ2-2; the match to TRBD1 covers 11 bases. In DNA form, the CDR3 reads TGCGCCAGCAGCCGGAGGACAGGGGGCGACACCGGGGAGCTGTTTTTT. Amino acid sequence: CASSRRTGGDTGELFF. Using reference TRBV5-1 and TRBJ2-2 for the parts outside the CDR3, the full variable domain is KAGVTQTPRYLIKTRGQQVTLSCSPISGHRSVSWYQQTPGQGLQFLFEYFSETQRNKGNFPGRFSGRQFSNSRSEMNVSTLELGDSALYLCASSRRTGGDTGELFFGEGSRLTVL.